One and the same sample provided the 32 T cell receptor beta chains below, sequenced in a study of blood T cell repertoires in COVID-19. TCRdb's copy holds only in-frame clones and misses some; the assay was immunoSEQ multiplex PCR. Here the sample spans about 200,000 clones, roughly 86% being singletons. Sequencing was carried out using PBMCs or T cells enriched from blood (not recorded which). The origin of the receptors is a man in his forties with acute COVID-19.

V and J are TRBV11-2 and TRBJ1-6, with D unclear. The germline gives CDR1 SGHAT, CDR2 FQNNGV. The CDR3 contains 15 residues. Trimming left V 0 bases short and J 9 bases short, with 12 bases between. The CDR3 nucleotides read TGTGCCAGCAGCTTAGAGGGAGGGAAGAGTTCACCCCTCCACTTT. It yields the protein CASSLEGGKSSPLHF.

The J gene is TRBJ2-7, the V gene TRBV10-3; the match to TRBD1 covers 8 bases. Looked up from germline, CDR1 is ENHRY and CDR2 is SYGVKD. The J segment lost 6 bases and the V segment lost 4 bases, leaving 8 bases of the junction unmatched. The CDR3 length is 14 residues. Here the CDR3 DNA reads TGTGCCATCAGTGCCAACAGGGGGTTCGGCGAGCAGTACTTC. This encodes CAISANRGFGEQYF.

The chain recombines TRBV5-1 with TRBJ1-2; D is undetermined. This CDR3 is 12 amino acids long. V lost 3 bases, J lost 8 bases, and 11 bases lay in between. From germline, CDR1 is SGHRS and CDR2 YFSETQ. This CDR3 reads CASSWSGGGYTF. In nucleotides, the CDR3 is TGCGCCAGCAGCTGGAGCGGTGGAGGCTACACCTTC.

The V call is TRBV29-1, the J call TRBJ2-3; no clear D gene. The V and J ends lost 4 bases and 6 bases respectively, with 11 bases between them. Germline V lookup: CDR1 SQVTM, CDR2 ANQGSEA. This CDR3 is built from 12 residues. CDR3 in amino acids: CSVVAPIDTQYF. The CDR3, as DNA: TGCAGCGTTGTAGCCCCGATCGATACGCAGTATTTT.

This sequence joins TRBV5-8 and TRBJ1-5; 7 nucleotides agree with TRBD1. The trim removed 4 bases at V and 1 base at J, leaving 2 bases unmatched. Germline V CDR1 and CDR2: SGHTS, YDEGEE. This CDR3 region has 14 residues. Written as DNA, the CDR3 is TGTGCCAGCAGCATACAGGGGAGCAATCAGCCCCAGCATTTT. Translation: CASSIQGSNQPQHF.

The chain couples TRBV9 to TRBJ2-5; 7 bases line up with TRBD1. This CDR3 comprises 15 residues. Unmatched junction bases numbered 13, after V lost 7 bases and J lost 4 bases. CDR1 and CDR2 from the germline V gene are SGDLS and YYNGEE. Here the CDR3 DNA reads TGTGCCAGCGGGTGGGGTACAGGGGACCGAGAGACCCAGTACTTC. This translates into CASGWGTGDRETQYF.

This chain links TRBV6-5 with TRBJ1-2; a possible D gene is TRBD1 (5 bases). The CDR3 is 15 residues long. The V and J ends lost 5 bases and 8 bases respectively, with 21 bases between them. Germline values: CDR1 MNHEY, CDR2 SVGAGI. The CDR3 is CASSPTPQAWGGYTF. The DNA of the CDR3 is TGTGCCAGCAGTCCCACCCCACAGGCTTGGGGAGGCTACACCTTC.

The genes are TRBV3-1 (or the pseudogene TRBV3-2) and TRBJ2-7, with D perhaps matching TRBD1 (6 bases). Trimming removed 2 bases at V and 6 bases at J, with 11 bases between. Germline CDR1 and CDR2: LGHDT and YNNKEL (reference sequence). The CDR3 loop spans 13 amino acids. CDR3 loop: CASSQTGTGEQYF. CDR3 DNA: TGTGCCAGCAGCCAAACAGGGACCGGCGAGCAGTACTTC.

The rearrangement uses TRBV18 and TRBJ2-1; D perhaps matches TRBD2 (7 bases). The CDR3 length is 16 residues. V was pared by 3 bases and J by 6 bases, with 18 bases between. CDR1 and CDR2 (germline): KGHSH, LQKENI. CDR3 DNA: TGTGCCAGCTCACCGTTCGGCGGGGGCCAAGGCAATGAGCAGTTCTTC. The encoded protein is CASSPFGGGQGNEQFF.

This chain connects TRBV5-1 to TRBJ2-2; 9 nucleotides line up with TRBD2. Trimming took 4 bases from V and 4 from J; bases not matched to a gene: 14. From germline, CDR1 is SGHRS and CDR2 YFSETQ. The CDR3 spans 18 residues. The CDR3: CASSRDSGSPLTTGELFF. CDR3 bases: TGCGCCAGCAGCCGGGATAGCGGGAGCCCTTTGACCACCGGGGAGCTGTTTTTT. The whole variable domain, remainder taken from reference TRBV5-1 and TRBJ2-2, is KAGVTQTPRYLIKTRGQQVTLSCSPISGHRSVSWYQQTPGQGLQFLFEYFSETQRNKGNFPGRFSGRQFSNSRSEMNVSTLELGDSALYLCASSRDSGSPLTTGELFFGEGSRLTVL.

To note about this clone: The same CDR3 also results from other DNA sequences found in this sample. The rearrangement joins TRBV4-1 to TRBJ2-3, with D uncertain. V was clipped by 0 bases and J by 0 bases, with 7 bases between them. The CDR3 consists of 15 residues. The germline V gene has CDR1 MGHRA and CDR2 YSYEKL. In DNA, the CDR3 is TGCGCCAGCAGCCAAGAAGAACTGAGCACAGATACGCAGTATTTT. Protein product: CASSQEELSTDTQYF.

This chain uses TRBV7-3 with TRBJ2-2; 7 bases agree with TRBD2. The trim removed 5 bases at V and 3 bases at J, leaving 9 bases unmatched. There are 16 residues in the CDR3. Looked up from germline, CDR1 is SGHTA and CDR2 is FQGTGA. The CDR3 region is CASSPLAEGYTGELFF. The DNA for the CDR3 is TGTGCCAGCAGCCCCCTAGCGGAGGGATACACCGGGGAGCTGTTTTTT.

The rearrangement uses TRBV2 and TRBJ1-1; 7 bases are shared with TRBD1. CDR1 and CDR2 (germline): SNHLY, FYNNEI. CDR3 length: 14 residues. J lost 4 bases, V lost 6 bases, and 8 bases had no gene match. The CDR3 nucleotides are TGTGCCAGCAGCCAACAGGGGAGTAGCACTGAAGCTTTCTTT. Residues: CASSQQGSSTEAFF.

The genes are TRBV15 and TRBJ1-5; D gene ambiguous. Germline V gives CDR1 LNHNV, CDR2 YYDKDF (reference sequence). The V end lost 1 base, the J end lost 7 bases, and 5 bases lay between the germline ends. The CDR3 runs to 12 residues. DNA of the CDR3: TGTGCCACCAGCAGAGTGGGCCAGCCCCAGCATTTT. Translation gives CATSRVGQPQHF. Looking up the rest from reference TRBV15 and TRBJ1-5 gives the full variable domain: DAMVIQNPRYQVTQFGKPVTLSCSQTLNHNVMYWYQQKSSQAPKLLFHYYDKDFNNEADTPDNFQSRRPNTSFCFLDIRSPGLGDTAMYLCATSRVGQPQHFGDGTRLSIL.

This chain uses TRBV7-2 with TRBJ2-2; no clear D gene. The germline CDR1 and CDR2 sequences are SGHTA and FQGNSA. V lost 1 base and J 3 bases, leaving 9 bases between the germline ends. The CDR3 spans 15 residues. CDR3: CASSLDLGYTGELFF. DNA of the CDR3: TGTGCCAGCAGCTTAGATCTAGGATACACCGGGGAGCTGTTTTTT.

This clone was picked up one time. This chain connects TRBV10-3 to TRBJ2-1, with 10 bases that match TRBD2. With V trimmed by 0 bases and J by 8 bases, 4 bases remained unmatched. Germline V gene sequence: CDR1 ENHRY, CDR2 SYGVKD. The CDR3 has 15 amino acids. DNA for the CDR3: TGTGCCATCAGTGAGTCGAGCGGGAGGGGTTATGAGCAGTTCTTC. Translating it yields CAISESSGRGYEQFF.

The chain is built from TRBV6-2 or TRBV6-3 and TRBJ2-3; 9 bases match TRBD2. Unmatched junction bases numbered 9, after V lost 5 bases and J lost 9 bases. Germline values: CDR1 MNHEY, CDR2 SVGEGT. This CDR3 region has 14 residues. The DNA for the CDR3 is TGTGCCAGCAGTCCGGGACTAGCCCAAGCCACGCAGTATTTT. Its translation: CASSPGLAQATQYF.

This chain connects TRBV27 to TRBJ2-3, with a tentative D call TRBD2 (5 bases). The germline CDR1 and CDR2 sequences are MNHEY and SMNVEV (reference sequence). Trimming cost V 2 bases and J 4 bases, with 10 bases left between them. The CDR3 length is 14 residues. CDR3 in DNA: TGTGCCAGCAGTTTACGTAGCGTTGCAGATACGCAGTATTTT. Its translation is CASSLRSVADTQYF.

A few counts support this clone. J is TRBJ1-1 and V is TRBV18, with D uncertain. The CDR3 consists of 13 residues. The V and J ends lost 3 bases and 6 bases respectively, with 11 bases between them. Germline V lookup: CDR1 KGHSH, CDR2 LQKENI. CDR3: CASSPEKTAEAFF. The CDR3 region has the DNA TGTGCCAGCTCACCTGAAAAGACTGCTGAAGCTTTCTTT.

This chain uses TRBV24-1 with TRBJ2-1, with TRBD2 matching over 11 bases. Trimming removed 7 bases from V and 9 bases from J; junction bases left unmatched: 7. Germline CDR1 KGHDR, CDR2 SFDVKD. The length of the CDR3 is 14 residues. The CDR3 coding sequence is TGTGCCACCAGAGTAGCCGGGACTAGCGGTGAGCAGTTCTTC. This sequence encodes CATRVAGTSGEQFF.

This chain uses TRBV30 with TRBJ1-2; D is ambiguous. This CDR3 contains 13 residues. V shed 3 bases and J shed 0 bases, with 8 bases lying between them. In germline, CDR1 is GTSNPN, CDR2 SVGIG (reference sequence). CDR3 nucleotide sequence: TGTGCCTGGAGGGCAGAATCTAACTATGGCTACACCTTC. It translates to CAWRAESNYGYTF.

This CDR3 is CASSGDIAGNTIYF. In nucleotides, the CDR3 is TGTGCCAGCAGCGGGGACATCGCTGGAAACACCATATATTTT. This chain links TRBV9 with TRBJ1-3; maybe TRBD1 (6 bases). Germline V gene data show CDR1 as SGDLS and CDR2 as YYNGEE. Trimming removed 3 bases at V and 2 bases at J, with 9 bases between. The CDR3 runs 14 residues. Full variable domain (remainder filled in from reference TRBV9 and TRBJ1-3): DSGVTQTPKHLITATGQRVTLRCSPRSGDLSVYWYQQSLDQGLQFLIQYYNGEERAKGNILERFSAQQFPDLHSELNLSSLELGDSALYFCASSGDIAGNTIYFGEGSWLTVV.

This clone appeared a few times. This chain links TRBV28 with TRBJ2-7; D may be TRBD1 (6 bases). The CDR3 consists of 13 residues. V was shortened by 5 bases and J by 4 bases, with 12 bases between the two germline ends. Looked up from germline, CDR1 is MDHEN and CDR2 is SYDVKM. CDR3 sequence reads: CASSGTQGYEQYF. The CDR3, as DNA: TGTGCCAGCAGTGGTACACAGGGATACGAGCAGTACTTC.

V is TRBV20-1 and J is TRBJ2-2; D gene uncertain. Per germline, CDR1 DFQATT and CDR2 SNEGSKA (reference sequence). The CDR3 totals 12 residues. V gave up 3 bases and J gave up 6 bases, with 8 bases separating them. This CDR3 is CSASRGAGELFF. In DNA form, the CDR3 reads TGCAGTGCTAGTCGTGGAGCCGGGGAGCTGTTTTTT.

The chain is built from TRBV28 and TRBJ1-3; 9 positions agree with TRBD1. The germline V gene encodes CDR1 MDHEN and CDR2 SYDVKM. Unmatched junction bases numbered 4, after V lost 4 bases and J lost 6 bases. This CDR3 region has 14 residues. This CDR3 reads CASSSRTGENTIYF. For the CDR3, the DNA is TGTGCCAGCAGTTCCCGGACAGGGGAAAACACCATATATTTT.

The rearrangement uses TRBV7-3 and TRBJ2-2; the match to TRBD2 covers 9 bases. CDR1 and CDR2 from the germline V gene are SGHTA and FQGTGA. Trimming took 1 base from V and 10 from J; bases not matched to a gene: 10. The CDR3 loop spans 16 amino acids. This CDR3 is CASSLRASGAQKELFF. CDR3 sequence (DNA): TGTGCCAGCAGCTTAAGGGCTAGCGGGGCCCAGAAGGAGCTGTTTTTT.

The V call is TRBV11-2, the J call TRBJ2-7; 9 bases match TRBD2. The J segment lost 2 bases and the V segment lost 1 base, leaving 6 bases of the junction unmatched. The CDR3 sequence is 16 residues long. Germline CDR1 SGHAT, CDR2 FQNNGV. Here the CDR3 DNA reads TGTGCCAGCAGCTTAGGATTGGCTAGCGGGACCTACGAGCAGTACTTC. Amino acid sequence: CASSLGLASGTYEQYF.

The CDR3 here is CSVSSGSYEQYF. DNA for the CDR3: TGCAGCGTTAGCAGCGGGAGCTACGAGCAGTACTTC. The chain links TRBV29-1 to TRBJ2-7; 8 nucleotides line up with TRBD2. The CDR3 contains 12 residues. The V gene's germline CDR1 is SQVTM and CDR2 ANQGSEA. V shed 5 bases and J 3 bases; nucleotides not matched to a gene: 3.

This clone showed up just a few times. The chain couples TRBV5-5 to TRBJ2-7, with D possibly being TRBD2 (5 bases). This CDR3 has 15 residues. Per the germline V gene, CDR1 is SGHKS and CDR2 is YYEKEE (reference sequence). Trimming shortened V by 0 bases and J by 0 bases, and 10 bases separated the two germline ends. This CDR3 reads CASSLAPGNSYEQYF. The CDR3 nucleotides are TGTGCCAGCAGCTTGGCCCCCGGGAACTCCTACGAGCAGTACTTC. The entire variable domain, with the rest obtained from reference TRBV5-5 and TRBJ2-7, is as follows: DAGVTQSPTHLIKTRGQQVTLRCSPISGHKSVSWYQQVLGQGPQFIFQYYEKEERGRGNFPDRFSARQFPNYSSELNVNALLLGDSALYLCASSLAPGNSYEQYFGPGTRLTVT.

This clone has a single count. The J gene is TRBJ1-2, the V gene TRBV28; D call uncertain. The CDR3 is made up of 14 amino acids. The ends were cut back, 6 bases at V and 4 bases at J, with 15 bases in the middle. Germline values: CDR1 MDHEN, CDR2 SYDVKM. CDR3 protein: CASSLGRTVYGYTF. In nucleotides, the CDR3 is TGTGCCAGCAGCCTAGGGAGAACAGTCTATGGCTACACCTTC.

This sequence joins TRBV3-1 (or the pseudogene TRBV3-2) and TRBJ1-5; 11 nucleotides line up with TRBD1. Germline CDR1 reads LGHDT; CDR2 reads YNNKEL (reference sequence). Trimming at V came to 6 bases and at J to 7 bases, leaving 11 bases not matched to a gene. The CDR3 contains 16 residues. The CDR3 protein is CASRDTGQGVGQPQHF. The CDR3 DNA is TGTGCCAGCAGAGACACGGGACAGGGGGTAGGACAGCCCCAGCATTTT.

The CDR3 DNA reads TGCAGCGTAGAAAAGACAGGGGATAGCTCCTACGAGCAGTACTTC. Translated, it gives CSVEKTGDSSYEQYF. The V and J genes are TRBV29-1 and TRBJ2-7; TRBD1 aligns across 8 bases. Germline V gene sequence: CDR1 SQVTM, CDR2 ANQGSEA. The J segment lost 0 bases and the V segment lost 6 bases, leaving 10 bases of the junction unmatched. The CDR3 contains 15 residues.